This record concerns one T cell receptor (beta chain) sequence. Its cognate antigen has yet to be identified. Per-base quality was not reported, and no clone a single base away is much larger than it. This sample is drawn from a study of early stage breast cancer tumors (TCRdb year 2017). For the wider study: Of the roughly 15 invasive breast tumors, about a dozen were found to be estrogen receptor-positive, progesterone receptor-positive and HER2-negative. Of the roughly twelve ER+/PR+/HER2- tumors, eight were classified as invasive ductal carcinomas and four as invasive lobular carcinomas. A total of 2.5 million to 3 million templates, representing some 1,000,000 unique clonotypes, were detected across all samples. A read coverage of roughly 10-fold per sample was achieved on average. General findings and caveats noted by the study authors: Compared with adjacent normal breast tissue, tumors had higher clonality and 2.5 to 3-fold greater T cell density. Greater similarity was observed between blood and normal breast repertoires than between blood and tumor repertoires, and tumor was distinguished from normal in most of the 16 patients when each tissue was compared with blood. Chain pairing and functional markers such as CD4, CD8 and FOXP3 were missed by bulk genomic DNA sequencing of unsorted cells. Enriched TCRB sequences shared across patients were found to be mostly commonly generated sequences that were unlikely to play an important role in the tumor microenvironment. Because the cohort was small, a breakdown by tumor subtype could not be done.

The study profiled bulk TCR beta-chain repertoires in matched peripheral blood, tumor and adjacent normal breast tissue taken from fewer than 20 patients with early-stage breast cancer. Before surgery, roughly 5-10 mL of whole blood was collected in EDTA tubes and processed within 2 hours. Peripheral blood mononuclear cells were isolated by Ficoll-Paque centrifugation in SepMate-50 tubes. PBMCs were cryopreserved in roughly 90% FBS with around 10% DMSO in aliquots of roughly 1.8 to 4.5 million cells and stored in liquid nitrogen. The Qiagen AllPrep DNA/RNA Mini kit was used for genomic DNA extraction. Each sample was amplified as two independent genomic DNA replicates: around 0.47 ug for blood and about 1.4 ug for tumor or normal breast. Following the manufacturer's instructions, the ImmunoSeq Intro kit was used to carry out TCRB sequencing on genomic DNA. For absolute quantification, the approximately 30-cycle multiplex PCR included proprietary primers along with spike-in control sequences. Single-end 150-bp reads were used to sequence an 87-bp fragment covering the CDR3 and the flanking V and J genes. Each lane of an Illumina MiSeq running version 3.0 chemistry carried seven multiplexed samples, with two replicates apiece. The original methods were these. Raw data were processed by the vendor's proprietary pipeline, with both replicates merged into one result per sample. A clonotype was defined as productive rearrangements that share the same V-gene family, CDR3 amino acid sequence and J-gene segment. To compute clonality, the normalized Shannon entropy (Pielou evenness) of TCRB abundances was subtracted from 1. To estimate T cell density, the total number of templates was divided by the number of input cells, which was inferred from the amount of DNA input. Recon, run with its default parameters, was used to estimate overall repertoire diversity and clonality. Clonotypes with over 0.1% abundance in tumor and at least 32-fold higher abundance in tumor than in normal breast were defined as tumor-enriched. What TCRdb holds here is the immuneACCESS table cut down to in-frame rearrangements. Part of the clones is not present; checked against another copy, under half of the missing clones reflect an unresolved V gene, and the others are unexplained. That table furnishes V, J and clone size, whereas the DNA furnished D and trimming. The sample table shows about 48,000 clones, and approximately 83% are seen once. The ten largest clones capture around 1.3% of the sample.

From its cysteine to its phenylalanine, the CDR3 spans 15 amino acids. CDR3 DNA is the only sequence kept; it has 45 bases, read in frame from the first base. V sheds 5 bases and J sheds 6 bases, leaving 17 bases between their ends. CDR1 and CDR2 are read off the germline V gene (reference sequence) as SEHNR and FQNEAQ. This TCR was recovered from a person aged 45 to 59 with breast cancer. The sequenced sample consisted of blood. Recombination joined TRBV7-9 with TRBJ2-1; the D gene is perhaps TRBD1, from 6 matching bases. This receptor carries the CDR3 CASSPNLQGFNEQFF. In nucleotide form, the sequence is TGTGCCAGCAGCCCAAACCTCCAGGGGTTCAATGAGCAGTTCTTC.